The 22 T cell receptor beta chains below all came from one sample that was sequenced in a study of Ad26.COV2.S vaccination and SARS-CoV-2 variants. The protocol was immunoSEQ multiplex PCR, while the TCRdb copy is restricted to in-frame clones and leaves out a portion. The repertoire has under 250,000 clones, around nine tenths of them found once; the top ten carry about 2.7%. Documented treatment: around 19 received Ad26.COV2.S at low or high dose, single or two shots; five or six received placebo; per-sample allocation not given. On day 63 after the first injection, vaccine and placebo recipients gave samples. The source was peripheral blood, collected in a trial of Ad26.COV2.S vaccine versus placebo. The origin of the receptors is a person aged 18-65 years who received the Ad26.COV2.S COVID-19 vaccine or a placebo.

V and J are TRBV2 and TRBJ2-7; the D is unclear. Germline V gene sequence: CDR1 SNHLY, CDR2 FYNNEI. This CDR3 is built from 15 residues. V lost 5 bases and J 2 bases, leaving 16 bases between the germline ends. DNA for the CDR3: TGTGCCAGCAGTCCCCTCAAATCTGCCCCCTACGAGCAGTACTTC. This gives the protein CASSPLKSAPYEQYF.

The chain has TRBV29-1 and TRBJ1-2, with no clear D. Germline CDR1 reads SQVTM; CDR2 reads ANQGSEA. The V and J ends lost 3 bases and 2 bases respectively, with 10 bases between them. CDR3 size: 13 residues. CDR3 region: CSVDPAENYGYTF. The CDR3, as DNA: TGCAGCGTTGATCCGGCGGAAAACTATGGCTACACCTTC.

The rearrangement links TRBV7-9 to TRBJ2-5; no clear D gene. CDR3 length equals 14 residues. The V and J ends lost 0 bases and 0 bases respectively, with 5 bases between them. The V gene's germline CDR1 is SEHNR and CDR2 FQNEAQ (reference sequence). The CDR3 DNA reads TGTGCCAGCAGCTTAGCAGTGTACCAAGAGACCCAGTACTTC. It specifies CASSLAVYQETQYF.

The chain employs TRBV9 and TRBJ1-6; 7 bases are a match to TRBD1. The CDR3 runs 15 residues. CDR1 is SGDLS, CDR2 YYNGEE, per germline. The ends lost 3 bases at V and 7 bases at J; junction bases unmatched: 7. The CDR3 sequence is CASSAEGQSNSPLHF. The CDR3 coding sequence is TGTGCCAGCAGCGCAGAGGGACAGTCAAATTCACCCCTCCACTTT.

The CDR3 protein is CASSYRTSTNTGELFF. DNA of the CDR3: TGTGCCAGCAGTTACCGGACTAGTACGAACACCGGGGAGCTGTTTTTT. This chain joins TRBV6-2 or TRBV6-3 and TRBJ2-2; 7 nucleotides match TRBD2. The CDR3 length is 16 residues. CDR1 and CDR2 from the germline V gene are MNHEY and SVGEGT. The V segment lost 2 bases and the J segment 0 bases; nucleotides outside the gene matches: 3.

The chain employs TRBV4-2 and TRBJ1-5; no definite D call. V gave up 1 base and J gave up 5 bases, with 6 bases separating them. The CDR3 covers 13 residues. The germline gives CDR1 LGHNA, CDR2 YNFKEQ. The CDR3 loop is CASSQGEDQPQHF. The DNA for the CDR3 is TGTGCCAGCAGCCAAGGGGAAGATCAGCCCCAGCATTTT.

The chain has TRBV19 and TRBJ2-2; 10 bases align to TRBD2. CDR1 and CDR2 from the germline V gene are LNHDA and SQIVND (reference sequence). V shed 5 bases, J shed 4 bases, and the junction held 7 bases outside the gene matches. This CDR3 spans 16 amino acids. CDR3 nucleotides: TGTGCCAGTAGTCTCACTAGCGGGATAAGCACCGGGGAGCTGTTTTTT. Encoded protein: CASSLTSGISTGELFF.

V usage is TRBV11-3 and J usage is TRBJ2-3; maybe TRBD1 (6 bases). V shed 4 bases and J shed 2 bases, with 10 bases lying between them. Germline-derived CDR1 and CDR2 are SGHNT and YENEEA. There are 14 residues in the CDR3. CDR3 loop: CASSSDRITDTQYF. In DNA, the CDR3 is TGTGCCAGCAGCTCTGACAGGATCACAGATACGCAGTATTTT.

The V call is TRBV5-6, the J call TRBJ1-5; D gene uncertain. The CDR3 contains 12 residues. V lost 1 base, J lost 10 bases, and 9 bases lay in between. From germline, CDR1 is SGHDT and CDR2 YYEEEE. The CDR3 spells CASSLPGIPQHF. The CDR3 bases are TGTGCCAGCAGCTTGCCCGGGATCCCCCAGCATTTT. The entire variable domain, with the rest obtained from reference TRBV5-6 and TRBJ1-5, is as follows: DAGVTQSPTHLIKTRGQQVTLRCSPKSGHDTVSWYQQALGQGPQFIFQYYEEEERQRGNFPDRFSGHQFPNYSSELNVNALLLGDSALYLCASSLPGIPQHFGDGTRLSIL.

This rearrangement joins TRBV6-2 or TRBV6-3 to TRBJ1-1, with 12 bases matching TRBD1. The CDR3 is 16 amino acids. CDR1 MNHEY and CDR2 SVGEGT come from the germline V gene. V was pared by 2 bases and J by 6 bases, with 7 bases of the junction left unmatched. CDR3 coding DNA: TGTGCCAGCAGTTACCCTCTAGGGACAGGGGGCCCTGAAGCTTTCTTT. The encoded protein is CASSYPLGTGGPEAFF.

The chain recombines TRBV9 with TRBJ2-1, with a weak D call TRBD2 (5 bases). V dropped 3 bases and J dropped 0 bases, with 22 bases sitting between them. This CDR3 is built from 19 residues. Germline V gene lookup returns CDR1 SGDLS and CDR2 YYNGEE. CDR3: CASSEFSPTDYSSYNEQFF. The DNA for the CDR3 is TGTGCCAGCAGCGAATTCAGCCCCACAGACTACAGCTCCTACAATGAGCAGTTCTTC. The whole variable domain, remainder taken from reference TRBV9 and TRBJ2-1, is DSGVTQTPKHLITATGQRVTLRCSPRSGDLSVYWYQQSLDQGLQFLIQYYNGEERAKGNILERFSAQQFPDLHSELNLSSLELGDSALYFCASSEFSPTDYSSYNEQFFGPGTRLTVL.

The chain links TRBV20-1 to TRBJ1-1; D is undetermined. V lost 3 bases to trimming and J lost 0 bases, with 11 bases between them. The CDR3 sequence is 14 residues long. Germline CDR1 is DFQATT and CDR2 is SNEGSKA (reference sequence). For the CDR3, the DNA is TGCAGTGCTAGTCCTGGCCACATGAACACTGAAGCTTTCTTT. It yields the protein CSASPGHMNTEAFF.

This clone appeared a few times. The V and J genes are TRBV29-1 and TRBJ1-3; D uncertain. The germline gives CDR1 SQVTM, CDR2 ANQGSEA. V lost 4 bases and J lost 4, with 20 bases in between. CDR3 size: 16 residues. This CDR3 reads CSVVGPRSFGGNTIYF. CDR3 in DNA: TGCAGCGTTGTCGGACCCCGGTCCTTTGGGGGAAACACCATATATTTT.

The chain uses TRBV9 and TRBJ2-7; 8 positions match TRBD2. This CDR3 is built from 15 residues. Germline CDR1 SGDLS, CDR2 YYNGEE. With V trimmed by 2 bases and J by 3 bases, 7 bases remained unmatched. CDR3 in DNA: TGTGCCAGCAGCGTTGGTAGCGGGGTCGTCTACGAGCAGTACTTC. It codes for CASSVGSGVVYEQYF.

CDR3: CASSLQGDRTEAFF. CDR3 in DNA: TGTGCCAGCTCTCTACAGGGGGACCGGACTGAAGCTTTCTTT. V is TRBV18 and J is TRBJ1-1; TRBD1 aligns across 8 bases. CDR1 and CDR2 (germline): KGHSH, LQKENI. Trimming removed 6 bases from V and 5 bases from J; junction bases left unmatched: 8. This CDR3 has 14 amino acids. Filled out from reference TRBV18 and TRBJ1-1, the complete variable domain reads NAGVMQNPRHLVRRRGQEARLRCSPMKGHSHVYWYRQLPEEGLKFMVYLQKENIIDESGMPKERFSAEFPKEGPSILRIQQVVRGDSAAYFCASSLQGDRTEAFFGQGTRLTVV.

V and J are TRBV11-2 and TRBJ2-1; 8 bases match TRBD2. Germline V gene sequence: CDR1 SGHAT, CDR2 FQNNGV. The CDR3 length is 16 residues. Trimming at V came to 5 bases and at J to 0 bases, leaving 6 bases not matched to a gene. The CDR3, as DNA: TGTGCCAGCAGCAGGGGACTAGGGAGCTCCTACAATGAGCAGTTCTTC. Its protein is CASSRGLGSSYNEQFF.

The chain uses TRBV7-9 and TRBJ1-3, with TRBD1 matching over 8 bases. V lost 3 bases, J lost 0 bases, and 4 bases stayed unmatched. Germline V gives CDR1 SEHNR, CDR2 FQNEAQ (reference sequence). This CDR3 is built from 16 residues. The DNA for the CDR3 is TGTGCCAGCAGCTTCCGGGACAGGAGCTCTGGAAACACCATATATTTT. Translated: CASSFRDRSSGNTIYF. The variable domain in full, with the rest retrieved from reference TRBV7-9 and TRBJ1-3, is DTGVSQNPRHKITKRGQNVTFRCDPISEHNRLYWYRQTLGQGPEFLTYFQNEAQLEKSRLLSDRFSAERPKGSFSTLEIQRTEQGDSAMYLCASSFRDRSSGNTIYFGEGSWLTVV.

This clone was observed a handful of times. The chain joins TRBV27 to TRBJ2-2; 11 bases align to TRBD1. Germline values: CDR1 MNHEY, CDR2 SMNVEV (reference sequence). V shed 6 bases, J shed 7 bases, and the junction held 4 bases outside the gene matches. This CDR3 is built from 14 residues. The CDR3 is CASSRDRGYGELFF. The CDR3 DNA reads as TGTGCCAGCAGCCGGGACAGGGGGTACGGGGAGCTGTTTTTT.

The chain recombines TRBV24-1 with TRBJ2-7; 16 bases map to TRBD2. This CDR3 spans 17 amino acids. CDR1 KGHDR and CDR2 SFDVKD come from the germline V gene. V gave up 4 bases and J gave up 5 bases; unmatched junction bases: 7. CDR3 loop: CATSDGTSGRAVHEQYV. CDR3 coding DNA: TGTGCCACCAGTGACGGGACTAGCGGGAGGGCCGTTCACGAGCAGTACGTC.

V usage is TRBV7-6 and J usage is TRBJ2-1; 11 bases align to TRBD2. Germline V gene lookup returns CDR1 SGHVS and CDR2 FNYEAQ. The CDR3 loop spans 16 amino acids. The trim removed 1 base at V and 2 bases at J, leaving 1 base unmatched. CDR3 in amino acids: CASSLVTSGTYNEQFF. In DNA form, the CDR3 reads TGTGCCAGCAGCTTAGTGACTAGCGGGACCTACAATGAGCAGTTCTTC.

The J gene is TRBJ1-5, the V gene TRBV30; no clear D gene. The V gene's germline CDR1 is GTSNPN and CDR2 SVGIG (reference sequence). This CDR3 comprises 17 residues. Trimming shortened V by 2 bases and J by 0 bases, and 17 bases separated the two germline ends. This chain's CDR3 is CAWSPTRGPYSNQPQHF. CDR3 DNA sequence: TGTGCCTGGAGTCCTACCCGAGGACCCTATAGCAATCAGCCCCAGCATTTT.

CDR3 region: CASSTTTGSGNTIYF. Written as DNA, the CDR3 is TGTGCCAGCTCTACTACAACTGGCTCTGGAAACACCATATATTTT. J is TRBJ1-3 and V is TRBV18; no clear D. Germline assignment: CDR1 KGHSH and CDR2 LQKENI. This CDR3 comprises 15 residues. The V end was cut by 6 bases, the J end by 0 bases, with 12 bases between.